This entry features one T cell receptor beta chain sequence. Per germline, CDR1 MNHEY and CDR2 SMNVEV (reference sequence). Trimming took 2 bases from V and 1 from J, leaving 15 bases between them. CDR3 length: 18 amino acids. The data belong to a study of CD8 T cells in Susac syndrome. CD8+ and CD4+ T cells taken from blood had their TCR beta sequenced. Negative isolation yielded CD4+ and CD8+ T cells, and FACS enriched TEMRA cells. Random hexamers served to reverse transcribe roughly 0.45 to 1 ug RNA. The amplification used immunoSEQ multiplex PCR on TCR beta CDR3; it spanned 54 Vbeta and 13 Jbeta. TCRdb ran MiXCR on the immunoSEQ multiplex PCR reads and lists one entry per CDR3 protein. The sample has about 300,000 distinct CDR3 sequences, roughly 90% seen once.

This TCR came from a human donor with multiple sclerosis. The chain uses TRBV27 and TRBJ2-6; perhaps D is TRBD1 or TRBD2 (5 bases each). The material sequenced was CD8+ T cells from PBMCs. The chain's CDR3 is CASSLKGPGLSGANVLTF. As DNA, the CDR3 is TGTGCCAGCAGTTTAAAGGGACCGGGGCTATCTGGGGCCAACGTCCTGACTTTC.